This T cell receptor (beta chain) appears in the sequencing data of a study of cytotoxic CD8 clonotypes in ibrutinib-treated CLL. The protocol was immunoSEQ multiplex PCR, while the TCRdb copy is restricted to in-frame clones and leaves out a portion. This table holds 50,000 to 65,000 clones, roughly 57% found once. After removal of 6 bases from V and 4 bases from J, the junction contained 9 bases not matched to a gene. The CDR3 contains 15 residues. Germline V gene data show CDR1 as MNHEY and CDR2 as SVGAGI. The chain joins TRBV6-5 to TRBJ1-3; TRBD1 aligns across 7 bases. This material consisted of PBMCs, taken after 12 months of ibrutinib treatment. The source of this sequence is a human donor with chronic lymphocytic leukemia. Here the CDR3 DNA reads TGTGCCAGCAGCTCCTCGACAGGGTCCGGAAACACCATATATTTT. Its protein product is CASSSSTGSGNTIYF.